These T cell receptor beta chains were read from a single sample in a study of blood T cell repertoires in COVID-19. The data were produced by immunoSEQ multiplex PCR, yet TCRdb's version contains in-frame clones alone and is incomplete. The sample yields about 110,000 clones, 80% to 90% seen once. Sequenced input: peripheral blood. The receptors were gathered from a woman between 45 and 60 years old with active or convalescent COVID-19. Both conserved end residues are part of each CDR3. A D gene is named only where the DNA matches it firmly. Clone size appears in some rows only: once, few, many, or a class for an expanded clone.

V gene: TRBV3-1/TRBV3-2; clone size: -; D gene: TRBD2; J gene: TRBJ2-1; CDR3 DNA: TGTGCCAGCAGCCAACAACTAGCGGGAGCCTACAATGAGCAGTTCTTC; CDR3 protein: CASSQQLAGAYNEQFF
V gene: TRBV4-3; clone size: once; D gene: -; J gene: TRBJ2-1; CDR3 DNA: TGCGCCAGCAGCCAAGGGACACAGGAGGGTAACAATGAGCAGTTCTTC; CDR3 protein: CASSQGTQEGNNEQFF
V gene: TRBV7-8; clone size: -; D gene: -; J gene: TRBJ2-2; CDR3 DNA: TGTGCCAGCAGCTTAATAGGGGAGCTGTTTTTT; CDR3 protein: CASSLIGELFF
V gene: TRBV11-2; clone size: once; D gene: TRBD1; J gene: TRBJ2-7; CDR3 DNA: TGTGCCAGCAGCTTAGGGGGACAGGGGCCCCACGAGCAGTACTTC; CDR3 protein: CASSLGGQGPHEQYF
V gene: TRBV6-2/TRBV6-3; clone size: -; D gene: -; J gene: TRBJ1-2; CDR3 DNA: TGTGCCAGCAGTTCCCTAAGCGGACGAATTGCTGGCTACACCTTC; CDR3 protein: CASSSLSGRIAGYTF
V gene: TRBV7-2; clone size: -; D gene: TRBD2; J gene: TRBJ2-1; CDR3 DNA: TGTGCCAGCAGCTCCAACGCGATAGCGGGAGGGGGCTACAATGAGCAGTTCTTC; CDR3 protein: CASSSNAIAGGGYNEQFF
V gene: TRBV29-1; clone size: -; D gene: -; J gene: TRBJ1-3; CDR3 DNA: TGCAGCGCCCCGGGACTGGGAAACACCATATATTTT; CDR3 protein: CSAPGLGNTIYF
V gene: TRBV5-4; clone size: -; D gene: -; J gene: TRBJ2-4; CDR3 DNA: TGTGCCAGCAGCTTGCGGCGGGGTCTAGCCAAAAACATTCAGTACTTC; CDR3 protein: CASSLRRGLAKNIQYF
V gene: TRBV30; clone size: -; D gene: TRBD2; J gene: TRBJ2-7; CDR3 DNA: TGTGCCTGGAGTGGAGCGGGAGGGCCTCTTTCCTACGAGCAGTACTTC; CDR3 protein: CAWSGAGGPLSYEQYF
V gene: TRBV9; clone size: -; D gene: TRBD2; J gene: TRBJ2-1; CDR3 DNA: TGTGCCAGCAGCGCTACATGGGGGGGGAGATCTATCTCCTACAATGAGCAGTTCTTC; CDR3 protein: CASSATWGGRSISYNEQFF
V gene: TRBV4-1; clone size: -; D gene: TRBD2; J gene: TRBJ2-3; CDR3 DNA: TGCGCCAGCACCTCTAGCGGGAGAGGGACAGATACGCAGTATTTT; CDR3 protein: CASTSSGRGTDTQYF
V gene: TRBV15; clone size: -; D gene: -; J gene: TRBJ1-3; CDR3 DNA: TGTGCCATCCGATCTGGTAGCTCTGGAAACACCATATATTTT; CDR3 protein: CAIRSGSSGNTIYF
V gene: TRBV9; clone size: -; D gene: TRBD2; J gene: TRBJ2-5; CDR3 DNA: TGTGCCAGCAGCCCCCTAGCGGGAGTGGGGGAGACCCAGTACTTC; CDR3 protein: CASSPLAGVGETQYF
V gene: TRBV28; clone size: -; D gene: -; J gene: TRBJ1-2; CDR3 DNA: TGTGCCAGCAGTTGGGCGGGGAGGGCCATTGGCTACACCTTC; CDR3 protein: CASSWAGRAIGYTF